This TCR beta chain was sequenced in a study of identical twins. CDR1 and CDR2 from the germline V gene are SGHVS and FQNEAQ. The CDR3 covers 13 residues. TCRdb reprocessed the 5' RACE reads with MiXCR, giving one entry per CDR3 protein. The data contain 450,000 to 600,000 distinct CDR3 sequences, around 20% of them singletons. Study-wide findings and caveats: Cord blood beta clonotypes that were abundant carried fewer insertions, and memory repertoires showed no such trend.

Points on this clonotype: The target antigen is unknown. At one end, the junction sequence differs from germline, possibly due to a read error.

The same sample was also used in a study of yellow fever vaccine responses in identical twins.

This chain links TRBV7-8 with TRBJ2-5; a weak D match, TRBD2 (6 bases). The source of this sequence is a woman between 18 and 29 years old in good health. Sequenced: CD4+ T cells sorted from blood. The CDR3 DNA reads as TGTGCCAGCAGCTTAGCCCGTCCGGAGACTAGATCCTTC. Amino acid sequence: CASSLARPETRSF.